This passage covers 15 T cell receptor beta chains from one sample sequenced in a study of T-cell memory formation after mild COVID-19. One entry per CDR3 protein results from TCRdb running MiXCR on the 5' RACE reads. The data show approximately 240,000 distinct CDR3 sequences, over 15% seen once. The material sequenced was PBMCs or a T cell subset sorted from them (not recorded which). The receptors were gathered from a man younger than 30 who had mild COVID-19 (a few samples of this study predate the infection). Cell type and time point are not known.

This chain joins TRBV7-2 and TRBJ2-3, with D uncertain. Trimming shortened V by 1 base and J by 2 bases, and 7 bases separated the two germline ends. Germline V CDR1 and CDR2: SGHTA, FQGNSA. This CDR3 is built from 14 residues. CDR3 DNA: TGTGCCAGCAGCTTAGACGGGTTCACAGATACGCAGTATTTT. Translating gives CASSLDGFTDTQYF.

This clonotype was detected a few times. The J gene is TRBJ1-2, the V gene TRBV9; the D gene is possibly TRBD1 (6 bases). This CDR3 contains 15 residues. CDR1 and CDR2 from the germline V gene are SGDLS and YYNGEE. Trimming left V 6 bases short and J 2 bases short, with 17 bases between. DNA of the CDR3: TGTGCCAGCACCCCCCCCGGGGGCAGGAACTATGGCTACACCTTC. This translates into CASTPPGGRNYGYTF.

The chain combines TRBV4-2 with TRBJ2-3; D is possibly TRBD1 (7 bases). The germline CDR1 and CDR2 sequences are LGHNA and YNFKEQ. The CDR3 length is 16 residues. V was trimmed by 4 bases and J by 1 base, leaving 15 bases between them. In nucleotides, the CDR3 is TGTGCCAGCAGCCCGGCGCGGGACAGCCGCACAGATACGCAGTATTTT. As protein: CASSPARDSRTDTQYF.

This chain joins TRBV6-1 and TRBJ1-4, with 7 bases that match TRBD1. The CDR3 has 14 residues. The germline V gene has CDR1 MNHNS and CDR2 SASEGT. The ends lost 7 bases at V and 8 bases at J; junction bases unmatched: 10. DNA of the CDR3: TGTGCCAGCACTGGGGACAGTCGGGGGGAAAAACTGTTTTTT. Translating gives CASTGDSRGEKLFF.

The chain has TRBV20-1 and TRBJ2-5; 9 bases fit TRBD2. Germline loops: CDR1 DFQATT, CDR2 SNEGSKA (reference sequence). The ends lost 5 bases at V and 1 base at J; junction bases unmatched: 11. The CDR3 contains 16 residues. The CDR3 region has the DNA TGCAGTGCTCCCCGCCGAAGCGGGGGGCTCCAAGAGACCCAGTACTTC. Translation gives CSAPRRSGGLQETQYF.

This chain uses TRBV25-1 with TRBJ1-2; D unclear. The length of the CDR3 is 14 residues. Germline V gene lookup returns CDR1 MGHDK and CDR2 SYGVNS. Trimming removed 4 bases at V and 5 bases at J, with 14 bases between. CDR3 in DNA: TGTGCCAGCAGTGGAGACGGAGTCCGGTATGGCTACACCTTC. Translated, it gives CASSGDGVRYGYTF.

The chain couples TRBV11-2 to TRBJ1-6; D is possibly TRBD1 (5 bases). Germline V CDR1 and CDR2: SGHAT, FQNNGV. This CDR3 comprises 15 residues. The V end was cut by 6 bases, the J end by 5 bases, with 14 bases between. DNA for the CDR3: TGTGCCAGCAGTAACCGGGACCCCAATAATTCACCCCTCCACTTT. Its protein product is CASSNRDPNNSPLHF.

The gene calls are TRBV6-1 and TRBJ2-3; D is undetermined. V was pared by 5 bases and J by 4 bases, with 10 bases between. Germline values: CDR1 MNHNS, CDR2 SASEGT. This CDR3 has 13 amino acids. The CDR3 coding sequence is TGTGCCAGCAGTTTCTCCCACGCAGATACGCAGTATTTT. Protein: CASSFSHADTQYF.

This clonotype was counted between two and nine times. The chain links TRBV20-1 to TRBJ1-2; TRBD1 aligns across 8 bases. Germline-derived CDR1 and CDR2 are DFQATT and SNEGSKA (reference sequence). The ends lost 2 bases at V and 0 bases at J; junction bases unmatched: 2. The CDR3 contains 14 residues. The CDR3 sequence is CSARIQGANYGYTF. Here the CDR3 DNA reads TGCAGTGCTAGAATACAGGGGGCTAACTATGGCTACACCTTC.

This clonotype was recorded many times. V and J are TRBV5-4 and TRBJ2-3, with 11 bases identical to TRBD2. The CDR3 length is 15 residues. The V gene's germline CDR1 is SGHNT and CDR2 YYREEE (reference sequence). V dropped 3 bases and J dropped 7; count of bases not matched to a gene: 7. The CDR3 DNA reads TGTGCCAGCAGCTCGACGACTAGCGGGGCATATACGCAGTATTTT. It yields the protein CASSSTTSGAYTQYF. Drawing the rest from reference TRBV5-4 and TRBJ2-3, the complete variable domain is ETGVTQSPTHLIKTRGQQVTLRCSSQSGHNTVSWYQQALGQGPQFIFQYYREEENGRGNFPPRFSGLQFPNYSSELNVNALELDDSALYLCASSSTTSGAYTQYFGPGTRLTVL.

This clonotype was seen at least ten times. CDR3 nucleotides: TGTGCCAGCAGCCAAGATTGGAGCGATACGCAGTATTTT. Protein sequence: CASSQDWSDTQYF. This chain uses TRBV4-2 with TRBJ2-3; no definite D call. The CDR3 covers 13 residues. The V gene lost 0 bases and the J gene lost 6 bases, with 7 bases spanning the gap. The germline V gene has CDR1 LGHNA and CDR2 YNFKEQ.

This clonotype showed up many times. The chain recombines TRBV10-3 with TRBJ1-5; 9 bases are a match to TRBD1. Trimming cost V 2 bases and J 6 bases; bases outside gene matches: 2. Germline V lookup: CDR1 ENHRY, CDR2 SYGVKD. The length of the CDR3 is 14 residues. CDR3 region: CAISEGQGSQPQHF. The CDR3 DNA reads as TGTGCCATCAGTGAGGGACAGGGGAGTCAGCCCCAGCATTTT.

The chain combines TRBV7-6 with TRBJ2-2, with a weak D call TRBD1 (6 bases). V shed 5 bases and J shed 1 base, with 11 bases lying between them. Looked up from germline, CDR1 is SGHVS and CDR2 is FNYEAQ. This CDR3 is built from 15 residues. The CDR3 loop is CASSPWTENTGELFF. CDR3 in DNA: TGTGCCAGCAGCCCTTGGACAGAGAACACCGGGGAGCTGTTTTTT.

This clonotype was picked up a small number of times. The rearrangement joins TRBV20-1 to TRBJ1-4, with a tentative D call TRBD1 (5 bases). V was trimmed by 5 bases and J by 8 bases, leaving 24 bases between them. The V gene's germline CDR1 is DFQATT and CDR2 SNEGSKA (reference sequence). CDR3 size: 16 residues. The CDR3 DNA is TGCAGTGCTCACCCCTCGGGGCTCGTCCGGAGGGAAAAACTGTTTTTT. This codes for CSAHPSGLVRREKLFF.

In its sample, this clonotype was seen a few times. This chain connects TRBV4-3 to TRBJ2-2; tentatively, D is TRBD1 (5 bases). Deletions cut 2 bases from V and 12 bases from J, with 13 bases between. This CDR3 spans 13 amino acids. CDR1 is LGHNA and CDR2 is YSLEER in the germline V gene. The CDR3 DNA reads as TGCGCCAGCAGCCAAAGGCCCCAGGGCCAGCTGTTTTTT. Protein product: CASSQRPQGQLFF.